Following are 12 T cell receptor beta chains from one sample sequenced in a study of identical twins. MiXCR was run by TCRdb on the 5' RACE reads, yielding one entry per CDR3 protein. The data show around 500,000 distinct CDR3 sequences, over 12% seen once. These data were also filed under a second study, of yellow fever vaccine responses in identical twins.

The sample consisted of CD4+ T cells sorted from blood. The receptors originated from a woman under 30 in good health.

There are a few counts of this clonotype. The CDR3 region is CNPAGRPHSYEQYF. The DNA for the CDR3 is TGCAACCCCGCGGGTCGGCCTCACTCCTACGAGCAGTACTTC. The rearrangement uses TRBV29-1 and TRBJ2-7; D possibly corresponds to TRBD2 (5 bases). CDR1 and CDR2 from the germline V gene are SQVTM and ANQGSEA. This CDR3 is 14 amino acids long.

The rearrangement uses TRBV5-1 and TRBJ2-5; 13 nucleotides line up with TRBD2. There are 19 residues in the CDR3. Per germline, CDR1 SGHRS and CDR2 YFSETQ. V lost 0 bases, J lost 1 base, and 9 bases stayed unmatched. CDR3 bases: TGCGCCAGCAGCTTGGGGAAACTAGCGGGGGGGTCCTTCCAAGAGACCCAGTACTTC. This codes for CASSLGKLAGGSFQETQYF.

J is TRBJ1-1 and V is TRBV12-3 or TRBV12-4; D is possibly TRBD1 (6 bases). The CDR3 extends over 16 amino acids. The V end was cut by 4 bases, the J end by 4 bases, with 19 bases between. The CDR3 coding sequence is TGTGCCAGCAGTTACGTTGGGGGGCTAGGGAGCACTGAAGCTTTCTTT. This gives the protein CASSYVGGLGSTEAFF.

This clonotype was found many times. This chain connects TRBV12-3 or TRBV12-4 to TRBJ1-5; D possibly corresponds to TRBD1 (5 bases). Trimming shortened V by 3 bases and J by 5 bases, and 8 bases separated the two germline ends. The CDR3 is 13 residues long. CDR3 nucleotides: TGTGCCAGCAGTTTGGACACAGATCAGCCCCAGCATTTT. Translating it yields CASSLDTDQPQHF.

The V gene is TRBV27, the J gene TRBJ1-5; TRBD1 is a possible D gene (5 bases). The CDR3 contains 15 residues. Per germline, CDR1 MNHEY and CDR2 SMNVEV (reference sequence). V was trimmed by 5 bases and J by 9 bases, leaving 20 bases between them. The CDR3: CASSPLRHAGTPQHF. DNA for the CDR3: TGTGCCAGCAGTCCCCTCCGACACGCCGGGACGCCCCAGCATTTT.

The genes are TRBV20-1 and TRBJ2-5; 13 bases are a match to TRBD2. The junction had 29 bases not matched to a gene; V was cut back by 0 bases and J by 4 bases. Looked up from germline, CDR1 is DFQATT and CDR2 is SNEGSKA (reference sequence). The CDR3 length is 24 residues. CDR3 sequence (DNA): TGCAGTGCTAGAGATAAGGGGCGGTTTAGTTCACTAGCGGGAGGGCCGGGGCGAGTAGAGACCCAGTACTTC. Residues: CSARDKGRFSSLAGGPGRVETQYF.

The chain has TRBV29-1 and TRBJ1-5; 7 nucleotides match TRBD1. CDR1 is SQVTM, CDR2 ANQGSEA, per germline. V lost 6 bases to trimming and J lost 3 bases; unmatched junction nucleotides: 5. CDR3 size: 13 residues. CDR3 residues: CSVQGQTNQPQHF. As DNA, the CDR3 is TGCAGCGTACAGGGACAGACCAATCAGCCCCAGCATTTT.

This clonotype was found a few times. This chain connects TRBV5-1 to TRBJ2-3; no definite D call. The V gene lost 3 bases and the J gene lost 4 bases, with 21 bases spanning the gap. Germline assignment: CDR1 SGHRS and CDR2 YFSETQ. The CDR3 sequence is 17 residues long. CDR3: CASSSSSHLLQADTQYF. The CDR3 DNA reads as TGCGCCAGCAGCTCCAGTTCCCACCTCCTCCAGGCAGATACGCAGTATTTT. The full variable domain, completed using reference TRBV5-1 and TRBJ2-3, is KAGVTQTPRYLIKTRGQQVTLSCSPISGHRSVSWYQQTPGQGLQFLFEYFSETQRNKGNFPGRFSGRQFSNSRSEMNVSTLELGDSALYLCASSSSSHLLQADTQYFGPGTRLTVL.

The sample holds many counts of this clonotype. This chain joins TRBV5-1 and TRBJ2-1; D gene unclear. The CDR3 has 13 amino acids. Germline CDR1 and CDR2: SGHRS and YFSETQ. Trimming took 4 bases from V and 4 from J, leaving 9 bases between them. The CDR3, as DNA: TGCGCCAGCAGCACCATACAGTACAATGAGCAGTTCTTC. Translation gives CASSTIQYNEQFF.

There are a few counts of this clonotype. The rearrangement links TRBV4-2 to TRBJ2-5, with 8 nucleotides matching TRBD2. CDR3 length: 18 residues. Germline assignment: CDR1 LGHNA and CDR2 YNFKEQ. The junction had 15 bases not matched to a gene; V was cut back by 1 base and J by 5 bases. This chain's CDR3 is CASSQGSGGSNSGETQYF. For the CDR3, the DNA is TGTGCCAGCAGCCAAGGGAGCGGGGGATCCAATTCTGGGGAGACCCAGTACTTC.

The chain links TRBV3-1 to TRBJ2-2; unclear D gene. Germline lookup yields CDR1 LGHDT and CDR2 YNNKEL (reference sequence). This CDR3 has 14 amino acids. The V end was cut by 2 bases, the J end by 4 bases, with 8 bases between. The chain's CDR3 is CASSQLRTTGELFF. The CDR3 nucleotides are TGTGCCAGCAGCCAACTACGGACCACCGGGGAGCTGTTTTTT.

This clonotype has just a few counts. CDR3 DNA: TGCGCCAGCAGCTTGGCAGGTTCAAGGGGGGGATCAGATACGCAGTATTTT. It is translated as CASSLAGSRGGSDTQYF. The V and J genes are TRBV5-1 and TRBJ2-3, with a possible D match to TRBD2 (7 bases). CDR1 is SGHRS and CDR2 is YFSETQ in the germline V gene. This CDR3 has 17 amino acids. V was clipped by 0 bases and J by 4 bases, with 18 bases between them.